This section outlines one T cell receptor beta chain sequence together with its context. Its antigen is not known. This entry is derived from a study of identical twins. TCRdb ran MiXCR on the 5' RACE reads and lists one entry per CDR3 protein. The sample consists of 450,000 to 500,000 distinct CDR3 sequences, approximately 15% of them appearing once. Study-wide findings and caveats: Its conclusions, products of cross-sectional statistical analysis, did not come from following the same donors. Compared with unrelated sharing, twin-shared out-of-frame alpha sequences had more low-probability sequences.

A further study also used this sample, focusing on yellow fever vaccine responses in identical twins.

Material: CD4+ T cells sorted from blood. The receptor was derived from a woman between 18 and 30 years old in good health.

The CDR3 loop reads CASSDLQGQGEETQYF. The CDR3 DNA is TGTGCCAGCAGCGACCTCCAGGGACAGGGTGAGGAGACCCAGTACTTC. The chain carries TRBV28 and TRBJ2-5; 9 bases line up with TRBD1. The CDR3 covers 16 residues. V lost 6 bases and J lost 5; bases outside the gene matches: 13. CDR1 and CDR2 from the germline V gene are MDHEN and SYDVKM.